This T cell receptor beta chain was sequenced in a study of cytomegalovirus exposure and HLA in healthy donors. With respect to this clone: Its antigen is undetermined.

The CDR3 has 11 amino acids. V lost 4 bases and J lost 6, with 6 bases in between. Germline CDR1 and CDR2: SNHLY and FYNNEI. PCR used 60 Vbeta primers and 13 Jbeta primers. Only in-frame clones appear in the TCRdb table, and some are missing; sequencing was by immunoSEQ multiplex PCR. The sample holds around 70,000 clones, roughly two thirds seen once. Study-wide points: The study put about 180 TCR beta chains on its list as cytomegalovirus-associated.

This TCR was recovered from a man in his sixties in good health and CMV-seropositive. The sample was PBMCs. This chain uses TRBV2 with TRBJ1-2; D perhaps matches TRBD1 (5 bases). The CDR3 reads CASSGRDGYTF. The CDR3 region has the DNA TGTGCCAGCAGTGGCAGGGATGGCTACACCTTC.